Listed here are 29 T cell receptor beta chains from one sample, sequenced in a study of blood T cell repertoires in COVID-19. Here immunoSEQ multiplex PCR was the method, and the copy in TCRdb shows in-frame clones only, minus some. The sample holds more than 95,000 clones; 86% are singletons and the top ten take around 5%. The sequenced sample consisted of peripheral blood. The receptors here all came from a human donor in a cohort sampled during active COVID-19.

The J gene is TRBJ2-7, the V gene TRBV2; possible D gene TRBD2, 5 bases. Germline loops: CDR1 SNHLY, CDR2 FYNNEI. This CDR3 is built from 15 residues. The germline V and J ends were trimmed by 6 bases and 2 bases, with 17 bases remaining between them. CDR3 loop: CASRELVQVPYEQYF. The CDR3 coding sequence is TGTGCCAGCAGGGAACTAGTCCAAGTACCCTACGAGCAGTACTTC.

As concerns this clone: Distinct nucleotide sequences in the sample also encode this CDR3. This chain links TRBV19 with TRBJ1-5; D is unresolved. The V gene lost 3 bases and the J gene lost 6 bases, with 9 bases spanning the gap. The germline CDR1 and CDR2 sequences are LNHDA and SQIVND (reference sequence). The CDR3 consists of 13 residues. The CDR3 DNA reads TGTGCCAGTAGTATTCGGGGTGGTCAGCCCCAGCATTTT. It is translated as CASSIRGGQPQHF.

V usage is TRBV14 and J usage is TRBJ2-3; D is unresolved. Trimming pared 2 bases from V and 0 bases from J, leaving 9 bases between. Germline-derived CDR1 and CDR2 are SGHDN and FVKESK. The CDR3 covers 15 residues. CDR3 nucleotides: TGTGCCAGCAGCCAATTGGCGGTGAGCACAGATACGCAGTATTTT. Translation gives CASSQLAVSTDTQYF.

The chain couples TRBV29-1 to TRBJ1-1; D is ambiguous. The CDR3 has 12 amino acids. Per the germline V gene, CDR1 is SQVTM and CDR2 is ANQGSEA. Trimming cost V 5 bases and J 0 bases, with 7 bases left between them. CDR3 protein: CSVWQMNTEAFF. The CDR3 DNA reads as TGCAGCGTTTGGCAGATGAACACTGAAGCTTTCTTT.

J is TRBJ1-2 and V is TRBV6-1; 8 bases are a match to TRBD1. This CDR3 comprises 14 residues. V gave up 0 bases and J gave up 8 bases; unmatched junction bases: 5. The germline CDR1 and CDR2 sequences are MNHNS and SASEGT. The CDR3 is CASSEAPGGSGYTF. CDR3 DNA: TGTGCCAGCAGTGAAGCGCCAGGGGGCAGCGGCTACACCTTC.

This clone was seen more than once but under ten times. J is TRBJ2-2 and V is TRBV5-1, with D possibly TRBD2 on 6 matching bases. V was trimmed by 4 bases and J by 3 bases, leaving 16 bases between them. Germline CDR1 SGHRS, CDR2 YFSETQ. The CDR3 totals 16 residues. Here the CDR3 DNA reads TGCGCCAGCAGCGATTTAGCGGAGGACTACACCGGGGAGCTGTTTTTT. Protein product: CASSDLAEDYTGELFF.

This clone has a single count. The chain is built from TRBV4-1 and TRBJ2-3, with TRBD2 matching over 7 bases. V dropped 4 bases and J dropped 0; count of bases not matched to a gene: 4. Germline V gene data show CDR1 as MGHRA and CDR2 as YSYEKL. This CDR3 is 15 amino acids long. The CDR3 is CASSPTSESTDTQYF. As DNA, the CDR3 is TGCGCCAGCAGCCCCACTAGCGAGAGCACAGATACGCAGTATTTT.

This rearrangement joins TRBV3-1 (or the pseudogene TRBV3-2) to TRBJ2-1; perhaps TRBD2 as D (7 bases). The CDR3 runs 16 residues. V was cut by 2 bases and J by 6 bases, with 17 bases left in between. Germline-derived CDR1 and CDR2 are LGHDT and YNNKEL (reference sequence). The CDR3 region has the DNA TGTGCCAGCAGCCAACCGGGGAGGGGGGCCCGCAATGAGCAGTTCTTC. Its translation: CASSQPGRGARNEQFF.

The chain is built from TRBV6-2 or TRBV6-3 and TRBJ2-7; D is perhaps TRBD1 (5 bases). Trimming removed 2 bases from V and 0 bases from J, with 8 bases in between. Germline loops: CDR1 MNHEY, CDR2 SVGEGT. CDR3 size: 14 residues. CDR3 DNA: TGTGCCAGCAGTTACGGGGCGAGCTCCTACGAGCAGTACTTC. This codes for CASSYGASSYEQYF.

V is TRBV5-1 and J is TRBJ1-1; D is undetermined. V was trimmed by 6 bases and J by 1 base, leaving 13 bases between them. This CDR3 has 14 residues. Germline values: CDR1 SGHRS, CDR2 YFSETQ. CDR3 sequence reads: CASKLAHENTEAFF. The DNA for the CDR3 is TGCGCCAGCAAGCTTGCCCACGAGAACACTGAAGCTTTCTTT.

The chain has TRBV4-2 and TRBJ2-3, with 7 bases identical to TRBD2. This CDR3 has 18 amino acids. Unmatched junction bases numbered 10, after V lost 1 base and J lost 0 bases. Per the germline V gene, CDR1 is LGHNA and CDR2 is YNFKEQ. The CDR3: CASSQGGVLAASTDTQYF. The CDR3 DNA is TGTGCCAGCAGCCAAGGGGGGGTTCTAGCGGCTAGCACAGATACGCAGTATTTT.

The chain uses TRBV5-1 and TRBJ1-3; the D gene is possibly TRBD1 (5 bases). CDR3 size: 15 residues. Germline CDR1 reads SGHRS; CDR2 reads YFSETQ. The ends were cut back, 0 bases at V and 1 base at J, with 8 bases in the middle. In nucleotides, the CDR3 is TGCGCCAGCAGCTTGGACAGGTCATCTGGAAACACCATATATTTT. Translated: CASSLDRSSGNTIYF.

The rearrangement uses TRBV5-4 and TRBJ1-2; 8 bases align to TRBD1. There are 17 residues in the CDR3. Germline V gene data show CDR1 as SGHNT and CDR2 as YYREEE (reference sequence). Losses at the gene ends were 4 bases for V and 2 bases for J; bases not matched to a gene: 13. CDR3 sequence (DNA): TGTGCCAGCAGCAGGCCGGGACAGGCCTACCAAAACTATGGCTACACCTTC. The encoded protein is CASSRPGQAYQNYGYTF.

This chain uses TRBV25-1 with TRBJ1-2; 8 bases agree with TRBD1. Trimming removed 7 bases from V and 4 bases from J; junction bases left unmatched: 8. The CDR3 runs to 14 residues. CDR1 MGHDK and CDR2 SYGVNS come from the germline V gene. The CDR3 coding sequence is TGTGCCAGCACCGAGGCAGGGGGCGGCTATGGCTACACCTTC. It specifies CASTEAGGGYGYTF.

This clone occurred a few times. V is TRBV9 and J is TRBJ1-1, with TRBD1 as a possible D gene (5 bases). Deletions cut 0 bases from V and 7 bases from J, with 10 bases between. The germline gives CDR1 SGDLS, CDR2 YYNGEE. The CDR3 spans 13 residues. CDR3 protein: CASSVVDSLEAFF. The CDR3 DNA is TGTGCCAGCAGCGTAGTCGACAGCCTTGAAGCTTTCTTT.

The CDR3 here is CASSLGGSRANVLTF. The CDR3 region has the DNA TGCGCCAGCAGCTTGGGCGGGTCGAGGGCCAACGTCCTGACTTTC. The chain carries TRBV5-1 and TRBJ2-6; D might be TRBD2 (5 bases). The CDR3 is 15 amino acids. With 0 bases removed from V and 5 bases from J, the gap between germline ends came to 9 bases. Germline V lookup: CDR1 SGHRS, CDR2 YFSETQ.

J is TRBJ2-3 and V is TRBV7-2; 7 bases fit TRBD1. The germline gives CDR1 SGHTA, CDR2 FQGNSA. CDR3 length: 18 amino acids. The ends lost 2 bases at V and 0 bases at J; junction bases unmatched: 11. Here the CDR3 reads CASSLPRKGATSTDTQYF. The CDR3 DNA sequence: TGTGCCAGCAGCTTACCCCGGAAGGGGGCGACTAGCACAGATACGCAGTATTTT.

This clone was counted a single time. The chain employs TRBV25-1 and TRBJ2-7; weak D call: TRBD2 (6 bases). Trimming left V 9 bases short and J 2 bases short, with 14 bases between. Germline-derived CDR1 and CDR2 are MGHDK and SYGVNS. This CDR3 contains 13 residues. The CDR3 spells CASGRDLTYEQYF. As DNA, the CDR3 is TGTGCCAGTGGAAGGGACTTAACCTACGAGCAGTACTTC.

The chain has TRBV19 and TRBJ1-5; D remains ambiguous. CDR3 length: 16 amino acids. CDR1 and CDR2 (germline): LNHDA, SQIVND (reference sequence). The V end was cut by 5 bases, the J end by 2 bases, with 16 bases between. In DNA, the CDR3 is TGTGCCAGTAGTCTCCGACACTCCTACGGCAATCAGCCCCAGCATTTT. Translation gives CASSLRHSYGNQPQHF. Full variable domain (rest looked up from reference TRBV19 and TRBJ1-5): DGGITQSPKYLFRKEGQNVTLSCEQNLNHDAMYWYRQDPGQGLRLIYYSQIVNDFQKGDIAEGYSVSREKKESFPLTVTSAQKNPTAFYLCASSLRHSYGNQPQHFGDGTRLSIL.

The gene calls are TRBV30 and TRBJ1-1, with TRBD1 as a possible D gene (5 bases). The ends were cut back, 3 bases at V and 4 bases at J, with 18 bases in the middle. In germline, CDR1 is GTSNPN, CDR2 SVGIG (reference sequence). The CDR3 loop spans 15 amino acids. DNA of the CDR3: TGTGCCTGGAGCCGCGGAATGCCAGGGCTCACTGAAGCTTTCTTT. This codes for CAWSRGMPGLTEAFF.

This clone was observed a single time. The chain recombines TRBV7-2 with TRBJ2-4; perhaps TRBD2 as D (6 bases). The ends were cut back, 3 bases at V and 3 bases at J, with 12 bases in the middle. The CDR3 is 15 residues long. The V gene's germline CDR1 is SGHTA and CDR2 FQGNSA. The CDR3 region has the DNA TGTGCCAGCAGCTTCTCCCAGGGAGGCAAAAACATTCAGTACTTC. It codes for CASSFSQGGKNIQYF.

The chain employs TRBV30 and TRBJ1-4, with D unresolved. Trimming removed 4 bases from V and 14 bases from J, with 17 bases in between. In germline, CDR1 is GTSNPN, CDR2 SVGIG (reference sequence). This CDR3 comprises 12 residues. CDR3 protein: CAWTLSRGELFF. The CDR3, as DNA: TGTGCCTGGACCCTCTCCCGGGGAGAGCTGTTTTTT.

This chain joins TRBV28 and TRBJ2-1, with 9 bases lining up with TRBD1. This CDR3 is built from 16 residues. With 3 bases clipped from V and 2 bases from J, the junction kept 5 bases outside the gene matches. Germline V gene data show CDR1 as MDHEN and CDR2 as SYDVKM. CDR3: CASSFGGQGTYNEQFF. The DNA for the CDR3 is TGTGCCAGCAGTTTCGGTGGACAGGGGACCTACAATGAGCAGTTCTTC.

This clone was seen only once. At one end, the junction sequence differs from germline, possibly due to a read error. The rearrangement uses TRBV7-9 and TRBJ2-1; 11 bases are a match to TRBD2. CDR3 length equals 14 residues. CDR1 is SEHNR and CDR2 is FQNEAQ in the germline V gene (reference sequence). CDR3 nucleotide sequence: TGTGCCAGCAGCTTAACTAGCGGGAGTAGTGAGCACTTCTTC. This translates into CASSLTSGSSEHFF.

The chain employs TRBV30 and TRBJ2-7, with D hard to call. Germline values: CDR1 GTSNPN, CDR2 SVGIG (reference sequence). The length of the CDR3 is 12 residues. The germline V and J ends were trimmed by 0 bases and 1 base, with 4 bases remaining between them. DNA for the CDR3: TGTGCCTGGAGTGTCGAGTCCTACGAGCAGTACTTC. Its translation is CAWSVESYEQYF.

A few counts support this clone. The chain couples TRBV10-3 to TRBJ2-7; 11 bases fit TRBD1. The CDR3 spans 15 residues. CDR1 and CDR2 from the germline V gene are ENHRY and SYGVKD. The V segment lost 4 bases and the J segment 3 bases; nucleotides outside the gene matches: 5. The CDR3 sequence: CAISARGQGVYEQYF. CDR3 nucleotides: TGTGCCATCAGTGCGCGGGGACAGGGGGTCTACGAGCAGTACTTC.

The count of this clone is one. The chain is built from TRBV27 and TRBJ2-2; tentatively, D is TRBD2 (5 bases). V was trimmed by 5 bases and J by 2 bases, leaving 15 bases between them. CDR1 is MNHEY and CDR2 is SMNVEV in the germline V gene (reference sequence). The CDR3 contains 16 residues. The CDR3 coding sequence is TGTGCCAGCAGTGTCCCCCTTACGGGAAACACCGGGGAGCTGTTTTTT. Translated, it gives CASSVPLTGNTGELFF.

This chain connects TRBV3-1 (or the pseudogene TRBV3-2) to TRBJ1-1, with TRBD1 matching 10 bases. CDR3 length: 15 amino acids. After removal of 4 bases from V and 4 bases from J, the junction contained 6 bases not matched to a gene. CDR1 and CDR2 (germline): LGHDT, YNNKEL (reference sequence). The CDR3 sequence: CASSRRQGAATEAFF. The DNA of the CDR3 is TGTGCCAGCAGCCGCCGACAGGGGGCGGCCACTGAAGCTTTCTTT.

This chain joins TRBV30 and TRBJ1-4, with D possibly matching TRBD1 (5 bases). The V end was cut by 0 bases, the J end by 4 bases, with 12 bases between. CDR3 length equals 15 residues. Germline assignment: CDR1 GTSNPN and CDR2 SVGIG (reference sequence). CDR3 in amino acids: CAWSVNQGINEKLFF. The DNA for the CDR3 is TGTGCCTGGAGTGTAAATCAGGGCATTAATGAAAAACTGTTTTTT. The full variable domain, with the rest looked up from reference TRBV30 and TRBJ1-4, is SQTIHQWPATLVQPVGSPLSLECTVEGTSNPNLYWYRQAAGRGLQLLFYSVGIGQISSEVPQNLSASRPQDRQFILSSKKLLLSDSGFYLCAWSVNQGINEKLFFGSGTQLSVL.